The clone carrying this TCR beta chain was picked up one time. At baseline, cycle 4 day 1, and cycle 7 day 1, blood was sampled. CDR1 and CDR2 from the germline V gene are MNHNS and SASEGT. V was trimmed by 4 bases and J by 5 bases, leaving 9 bases between them. CDR3 length: 13 amino acids. The sample belongs to a study of OX40 agonist ivuxolimab in advanced cancers. Study summary: Patients assigned to dose escalation were diagnosed with hepatocellular carcinoma, melanoma, renal cell or head and neck cancer.

Assay used: immunoSEQ multiplex PCR; TCRdb lists only in-frame clones, some missing. The sample gives over 50,000 clones, less than 90% of which show up once; under 0.7% is in the top ten. The V gene is TRBV6-1, the J gene TRBJ1-5; D not resolved. The receptor comes from an adult with an advanced solid tumor such as melanoma, head and neck, liver or kidney cancer. The sequencing here drew on CD4+ or CD8+ T cells sorted from blood, taken in a trial of the OX40 agonist ivuxolimab. The CDR3 coding sequence is TGTGCCAGCAGTGGGATGCTGTATCAGCCCCAGCATTTT. Its translation: CASSGMLYQPQHF.